The entry that follows covers one T cell receptor (beta chain) sequence. This sample stems from a study of T-cell memory formation after mild COVID-19. Each CDR3 protein is one row after TCRdb ran MiXCR on the 5' RACE reads. The sample consists of hundreds of thousands of distinct CDR3 sequences, 15% to 20% of them appearing once. J gave up 8 bases and V 5 bases, and 8 bases lay outside the gene matches. Germline CDR1 SGHAT, CDR2 FQNNGV. The CDR3 consists of 16 residues. The material sequenced was PBMCs or a T cell subset sorted from them (not recorded which). V gene TRBV11-2 combines with J gene TRBJ2-1; TRBD2 agrees at 14 bases. This clonotype originated in an adult woman who had mild COVID-19 (a few samples of this study predate the infection). Cell type and time point are not known. The CDR3 DNA is TGTGCCAGCAGCAAAGGACTAGCGGGGGGTAGGGATGAGCAGTTCTTC. Encoded protein: CASSKGLAGGRDEQFF.